These 27 T cell receptor beta chains came from one sample sequenced in a study of a mutant IDH1 vaccine in newly diagnosed glioma. The assay was immunoSEQ multiplex PCR, and TCRdb's table has in-frame clones only and misses some. The sample has about 56,000 clones, less than 80% seen once; the top ten hold 5.3%. The time point was: week 47, end of study. The vaccine gave 300 ug of a 20-mer mutant IDH1 peptide subcutaneously per dose. Their target antigens are unknown. This material consisted of PBMCs, taken from a glioma patient whose treatment included an IDH1 peptide vaccine. These receptors came from a man aged 45-60 years with glioma.

In the case of this clone: Other DNA sequences in the same sample also yield this CDR3. This chain joins TRBV5-4 and TRBJ2-1; D is possibly TRBD1 (6 bases). The V end was cut by 0 bases, the J end by 0 bases, with 7 bases between. The CDR3 sequence is 15 residues long. The germline CDR1 and CDR2 sequences are SGHNT and YYREEE (reference sequence). This CDR3 is CASSLGGPSYNEQFF. The CDR3 region has the DNA TGTGCCAGCAGCTTGGGGGGGCCCTCCTACAATGAGCAGTTCTTC.

The V gene is TRBV28, the J gene TRBJ1-2; D may be TRBD1 (5 bases). From germline, CDR1 is MDHEN and CDR2 SYDVKM. V was pared by 6 bases and J by 8 bases, with 13 bases between. This CDR3 has 12 amino acids. The CDR3 coding sequence is TGTGCCAGCAGGGTAACTGGGGGGGGCTACACCTTC. This translates into CASRVTGGGYTF.

V gene TRBV5-8 combines with J gene TRBJ2-2; D not resolved. Germline V gene data show CDR1 as SGHTS and CDR2 as YDEGEE. V was trimmed by 0 bases and J by 5 bases, leaving 11 bases between them. The length of the CDR3 is 15 residues. CDR3 nucleotide sequence: TGTGCCAGCAGCTTGGCCCTCATTTCTACCGGGGAGCTGTTTTTT. This translates into CASSLALISTGELFF.

The chain has TRBV18 and TRBJ1-4; TRBD1 matches at 8 bases. In germline, CDR1 is KGHSH, CDR2 LQKENI. The junction had 9 bases not matched to a gene; V was cut back by 4 bases and J by 8 bases. The CDR3 has 15 amino acids. CDR3 in DNA: TGTGCCAGCTCACTCCAGGGGGCGCCTGGGGAAAAACTGTTTTTT. Translated, it gives CASSLQGAPGEKLFF.

V is TRBV30 and J is TRBJ2-7; 9 bases line up with TRBD2. This CDR3 has 13 amino acids. After removal of 0 bases from V and 7 bases from J, the junction contained 4 bases not matched to a gene. Looked up from germline, CDR1 is GTSNPN and CDR2 is SVGIG (reference sequence). The CDR3 nucleotides read TGTGCCTGGAGTGTACAAACTAGCGGGGAGCAGTACTTC. This codes for CAWSVQTSGEQYF.

V usage is TRBV20-1 and J usage is TRBJ2-1; D uncertain. V gave up 5 bases and J gave up 9 bases, with 8 bases separating them. From germline, CDR1 is DFQATT and CDR2 SNEGSKA (reference sequence). There are 10 residues in the CDR3. The CDR3 reads CSARRTEQFF. The CDR3 DNA is TGCAGTGCTCGGAGAACTGAGCAGTTCTTC.

This rearrangement joins TRBV10-1 to TRBJ2-7; tentative D call: TRBD1 (5 bases). CDR3 length: 15 amino acids. From germline, CDR1 is WNHNN and CDR2 SYGVQD (reference sequence). The V end lost 3 bases, the J end lost 3 bases, and 15 bases lay between the germline ends. The CDR3 sequence: CASSDRADLFYEQYF. The CDR3 coding sequence is TGCGCCAGCAGTGACAGGGCTGACCTATTCTACGAGCAGTACTTC.

V gene TRBV18 combines with J gene TRBJ1-4; 7 bases map to TRBD1. This CDR3 contains 14 residues. V lost 4 bases, J lost 6 bases, and 5 bases stayed unmatched. Germline CDR1 and CDR2: KGHSH and LQKENI. CDR3 DNA sequence: TGTGCCAGCTCACTTGACAGGGCGGATGAAAAACTGTTTTTT. Its protein product is CASSLDRADEKLFF.

The chain combines TRBV9 with TRBJ1-4; D unclear. The CDR3 contains 16 residues. In germline, CDR1 is SGDLS, CDR2 YYNGEE. V lost 1 base to trimming and J lost 7 bases, with 17 bases between them. This CDR3 reads CASSVQAHPEGEKLFF. In DNA, the CDR3 is TGTGCCAGCAGCGTACAGGCTCATCCCGAAGGTGAAAAACTGTTTTTT.

This clone has more than one count but fewer than ten. The rearrangement joins TRBV9 to TRBJ1-2; 7 nucleotides agree with TRBD1. Germline V lookup: CDR1 SGDLS, CDR2 YYNGEE. V lost 4 bases to trimming and J lost 7 bases; unmatched junction nucleotides: 16. The CDR3 spans 16 residues. The CDR3, as DNA: TGTGCCAGCAGCCCAGGGACAGACTATCGAATGGGTGGCTACACCTTC. This translates into CASSPGTDYRMGGYTF.

The chain links TRBV5-4 to TRBJ2-1; D is uncertain. Germline V lookup: CDR1 SGHNT, CDR2 YYREEE (reference sequence). Trimming shortened V by 1 base and J by 3 bases, and 8 bases separated the two germline ends. This CDR3 region has 14 residues. The CDR3 protein is CASSLMSGYNEQFF. The CDR3 DNA reads TGTGCCAGCAGCTTGATGAGTGGCTACAATGAGCAGTTCTTC.

The V call is TRBV5-4, the J call TRBJ2-2; 7 bases map to TRBD2. After removal of 0 bases from V and 4 bases from J, the junction contained 3 bases not matched to a gene. Per germline, CDR1 SGHNT and CDR2 YYREEE (reference sequence). This CDR3 region has 15 residues. DNA for the CDR3: TGTGCCAGCAGCTTGGCGGGGGGAGTCACCGGGGAGCTGTTTTTT. Its protein is CASSLAGGVTGELFF.

This chain's CDR3 is CASSGWTVLNQPQHF. CDR3 coding DNA: TGTGCCAGCAGTGGTTGGACAGTTCTAAATCAGCCCCAGCATTTT. The rearrangement links TRBV6-1 to TRBJ1-5, with D perhaps TRBD1 (6 bases). From germline, CDR1 is MNHNS and CDR2 SASEGT. The ends were cut back, 4 bases at V and 4 bases at J, with 14 bases in the middle. This CDR3 is built from 15 residues.

The chain recombines TRBV6-5 with TRBJ1-3; D not certain. Germline CDR1 is MNHEY and CDR2 is SVGAGI. V lost 7 bases, J lost 4 bases, and 14 bases lay in between. This CDR3 region has 14 residues. CDR3 coding DNA: TGTGCCAGCAAGACGTTGGGGAAAGGAAACACCATATATTTT. As protein: CASKTLGKGNTIYF.

The sample holds a few counts of this clone. This chain uses TRBV5-1 with TRBJ2-7; 9 nucleotides agree with TRBD2. The CDR3 totals 17 residues. Germline loops: CDR1 SGHRS, CDR2 YFSETQ. The ends lost 0 bases at V and 3 bases at J; junction bases unmatched: 10. Here the CDR3 reads CASSLGASGVLLYEQYF. CDR3 in DNA: TGCGCCAGCAGCTTGGGGGCTAGCGGGGTCCTCCTCTACGAGCAGTACTTC. Drawing the rest from reference TRBV5-1 and TRBJ2-7, the complete variable domain is KAGVTQTPRYLIKTRGQQVTLSCSPISGHRSVSWYQQTPGQGLQFLFEYFSETQRNKGNFPGRFSGRQFSNSRSEMNVSTLELGDSALYLCASSLGASGVLLYEQYFGPGTRLTVT.

The V and J genes are TRBV29-1 and TRBJ2-5; D is unclear. This CDR3 region has 14 residues. V lost 5 bases, J lost 0 bases, and 13 bases lay in between. CDR1 and CDR2 (germline): SQVTM, ANQGSEA. The CDR3 DNA reads as TGCAGCGTTAGTAAAGGTTCGTACCAAGAGACCCAGTACTTC. It translates to CSVSKGSYQETQYF.

V is TRBV9 and J is TRBJ2-2, with D possibly being TRBD1 (6 bases). V dropped 1 base and J dropped 1 base, with 11 bases sitting between them. This CDR3 comprises 16 residues. The germline CDR1 and CDR2 sequences are SGDLS and YYNGEE. The CDR3 reads CASSVTPRGNTGELFF. CDR3 nucleotide sequence: TGTGCCAGCAGCGTAACCCCCAGGGGGAACACCGGGGAGCTGTTTTTT.

This clone came up a few times. The J gene is TRBJ2-1, the V gene TRBV2, with D possibly being TRBD1 (6 bases). CDR1 and CDR2 from the germline V gene are SNHLY and FYNNEI. This CDR3 spans 12 amino acids. V lost 6 bases, J lost 4 bases, and 7 bases lay in between. The CDR3: CASSGQYNEQFF. The CDR3 bases are TGTGCCAGCAGCGGACAGTACAATGAGCAGTTCTTC.

In this sample, this clone turned up a few times. The chain uses TRBV30 and TRBJ1-5; D unresolved. From germline, CDR1 is GTSNPN and CDR2 SVGIG (reference sequence). Trimming shortened V by 0 bases and J by 7 bases, and 10 bases separated the two germline ends. CDR3 size: 13 residues. CDR3 in DNA: TGTGCCTGGAGTGTACTCCCGGGACAGCCCCAGCATTTT. This translates into CAWSVLPGQPQHF.

The chain uses TRBV5-6 and TRBJ2-5, with 7 bases that match TRBD1. The CDR3 spans 17 residues. Unmatched junction bases numbered 14, after V lost 0 bases and J lost 6 bases. Germline CDR1 reads SGHDT; CDR2 reads YYEEEE. This CDR3 is CASSLASPDRSSKTQYF. The CDR3 DNA reads TGTGCCAGCAGCTTGGCGTCACCGGACAGGTCGTCGAAGACCCAGTACTTC.

The V gene is TRBV19, the J gene TRBJ1-2, with 9 bases matching TRBD1. CDR1 LNHDA and CDR2 SQIVND come from the germline V gene (reference sequence). The J segment lost 7 bases and the V segment lost 4 bases, leaving 10 bases of the junction unmatched. This CDR3 is 15 amino acids long. The CDR3 bases are TGTGCCAGTAGTACCATAAGGGACAGGGTTTCTGGCTACACCTTC. Translation gives CASSTIRDRVSGYTF. Variable domain in full (rest from reference TRBV19 and TRBJ1-2): DGGITQSPKYLFRKEGQNVTLSCEQNLNHDAMYWYRQDPGQGLRLIYYSQIVNDFQKGDIAEGYSVSREKKESFPLTVTSAQKNPTAFYLCASSTIRDRVSGYTFGSGTRLTVV.

V is TRBV9 and J is TRBJ2-7; 7 bases agree with TRBD1. V lost 2 bases to trimming and J lost 3 bases; unmatched junction nucleotides: 5. CDR1 and CDR2 from the germline V gene are SGDLS and YYNGEE. The CDR3 is made up of 14 amino acids. The CDR3 DNA reads TGTGCCAGCAGCGTCGGGACAGAAGGCTACGAGCAGTACTTC. As protein: CASSVGTEGYEQYF.

This clone was counted a single time. The chain carries TRBV4-2 and TRBJ1-5, with D maybe TRBD1 (5 bases). The V and J ends lost 3 bases and 2 bases respectively, with 11 bases between them. CDR3 length: 15 residues. CDR1 and CDR2 (germline): LGHNA, YNFKEQ. CDR3 DNA: TGTGCCAGCAGCCAGGCGGTGGGGGGCAATCAGCCCCAGCATTTT. Translating gives CASSQAVGGNQPQHF.

The CDR3 coding sequence is TGCGCCAGCAGCCAAGACGAAGTCGCAGGGGGGCCCTCCTCCTACGAGCAGTACTTC. Translation: CASSQDEVAGGPSSYEQYF. The rearrangement links TRBV4-1 to TRBJ2-7, with D maybe TRBD1 (7 bases). The CDR3 contains 19 residues. With 0 bases removed from V and 0 bases from J, the gap between germline ends came to 21 bases. Germline CDR1 MGHRA, CDR2 YSYEKL.

This clone was counted only a few times. The rearrangement uses TRBV29-1 and TRBJ1-1; possible D gene TRBD1, 5 bases. The CDR3 is 14 amino acids. Trimming removed 3 bases from V and 6 bases from J, with 17 bases in between. Germline V gene data show CDR1 as SQVTM and CDR2 as ANQGSEA. The CDR3: CSVESRVDFAEAFF. The DNA for the CDR3 is TGCAGCGTTGAGTCCAGGGTGGATTTTGCTGAAGCTTTCTTT.

The chain employs TRBV19 and TRBJ2-1, with a tentative D call TRBD2 (5 bases). V was trimmed by 5 bases and J by 0 bases, leaving 8 bases between them. Looked up from germline, CDR1 is LNHDA and CDR2 is SQIVND (reference sequence). CDR3 length: 14 residues. This CDR3 reads CASSFRGSYNEQFF. In DNA, the CDR3 is TGTGCCAGTAGTTTCCGGGGCTCCTACAATGAGCAGTTCTTC.

This clone appeared a few times. The V and J genes are TRBV7-9 and TRBJ1-4, with a possible D match to TRBD1 (6 bases). Trimming removed 5 bases from V and 6 bases from J, with 22 bases in between. Per the germline V gene, CDR1 is SEHNR and CDR2 is FQNEAQ (reference sequence). This CDR3 is built from 17 residues. The CDR3 here is CASSPRMGAPGDEKLFF. CDR3 nucleotides: TGTGCCAGCAGCCCCCGGATGGGGGCGCCGGGGGATGAAAAACTGTTTTTT. Filled out from reference TRBV7-9 and TRBJ1-4, the complete variable domain reads DTGVSQNPRHKITKRGQNVTFRCDPISEHNRLYWYRQTLGQGPEFLTYFQNEAQLEKSRLLSDRFSAERPKGSFSTLEIQRTEQGDSAMYLCASSPRMGAPGDEKLFFGSGTQLSVL.